This T cell receptor (beta chain) was captured in a study of beta chain features in type 1 diabetes. Notes on the study in general: Insertions were fewer and deletions more numerous at VDJ junctions in type 1 diabetes patients. Equally in patients and controls, PCR might preferentially amplify shorter templates. The study found moderately but significantly shorter TCRB CDR3s in all four CD4+ subsets of Type 1 diabetes patients. Naive, central memory and Treg TCRB repertoires appeared more alike in patients than in healthy donors.

All of the isolated RNA was reverse transcribed, so expressed TCRB transcripts were sequenced. TCRdb's table, derived via immunoSEQ multiplex PCR, lists solely in-frame clones and lacks some. The table has around 45,000 clones, around 40% seen once. This clone showed up just a few times. The target antigen is unknown. V lost 11 bases to trimming and J lost 2 bases, with 14 bases between them. CDR1 and CDR2 (germline): LNHDA, SQIVND (reference sequence). The CDR3 covers 13 residues. The J gene is TRBJ2-3, the V gene TRBV19; D possibly corresponds to TRBD2 (5 bases). Sequenced: stem cell memory CD4+ T cells from blood. The TCR sequence derives from a young man with type 1 diabetes. In DNA form, the CDR3 reads TGTGCCGCACGGGATCCCGACACAGATACGCAGTATTTT. This translates into CAARDPDTDTQYF.